This entry is about one T cell receptor beta chain. The antigen remains undetermined. Sorted subsets were CFSE-labeled and cultured around five days with allogeneic dendritic cells. This sample was taken from a study of regulatory dendritic cells for organ transplantation. Looked up from germline, CDR1 is SGHNT and CDR2 is YENEEA. The CDR3 covers 17 residues. Trimming took off 1 base at V and 0 bases at J, with 12 bases between the two ends. Whole-study findings and limits: Memory T cells were less diverse than naive, with memory CD8+ most oligoclonal.

TCRdb keeps only in-frame clones here, not all; method: immunoSEQ multiplex PCR. The data contain 9,500 to 15,000 clones, approximately 75% of them singletons. V is TRBV11-3 and J is TRBJ1-4; D unresolved. This clonotype was sampled from a human donor in good health. Sequencing was done on a sample of naive CD8+ T cells from blood cultured with regulatory dendritic cells. Documented subset: CD45RA+ naive T cells. Written as DNA, the CDR3 is TGTGCCAGCAGCTTAGGGCAACTAGCGGCAACTAATGAAAAACTGTTTTTT. It yields the protein CASSLGQLAATNEKLFF.